This T cell receptor (beta chain) was found in a study of CD8 T cells in Susac syndrome. This clonotype was detected only once. Blood CD8+ and CD4+ T cells underwent high-throughput TCR beta sequencing. Reverse transcription of about 0.45 to 1 ug RNA was performed with random hexamers. From the immunoSEQ multiplex PCR reads, TCRdb called clonotypes with MiXCR, one entry per CDR3 protein. Of about 430,000 distinct CDR3 sequences listed, roughly 85% are singletons. Trimming stripped 1 base from V and 1 base from J, with 11 bases between. This CDR3 has 15 amino acids. Germline CDR1 is SGDLS and CDR2 is YYNGEE.

V is TRBV9 and J is TRBJ1-1; no reliable D call. This TCR came from a human donor with multiple sclerosis. Source material: CD8+ T cells from PBMCs. The chain's CDR3 is CASSVSGMGNTEAFF. The DNA of the CDR3 is TGTGCCAGCAGCGTATCCGGGATGGGGAACACTGAAGCTTTCTTT.